This TCR beta chain was profiled in a study of metastatic and nonmetastatic thyroid tumors. Patients were all untreated before their thyroid surgery. TCRdb re-called the PCR reads through MiXCR. Found here are tens of thousands of clones, 17% of them singletons; the top ten hold around 5.9%. Note on this clone: This may arise from a read error, as a much more abundant clone is one base away.

The CDR3 has 15 residues. V gave up 3 bases and J gave up 2 bases; unmatched junction bases: 5. Germline CDR1 SEHNR, CDR2 FQNEAQ (reference sequence). The sequence was collected from a male donor with papillary thyroid cancer or a benign thyroid nodule (not recorded which). Some clones in this sample may be carry-over from other donors' samples. Sequenced material: blood. This chain uses TRBV7-9 with TRBJ2-5; TRBD2 agrees at 8 bases. CDR3 in amino acids: CASSFLTSEQETQYF. The CDR3 nucleotides read TGTGCCAGCAGCTTCCTGACTAGCGAACAAGAGACCCAGTACTTC.